Listed here are 21 T cell receptor beta chains from one sample, sequenced in a study of CXCR3-negative and CXCR3-positive naive CD8 T cells. The libraries of TRB cDNA were prepared using 5' RACE with UMI labels. With the 5' RACE reads reprocessed, TCRdb shows one record per CDR3 protein and no DNA. The sample has around 96,000 distinct CDR3 sequences; the top ten hold around 1.7%. What was sequenced was naive CXCR3- CD8+ T cells from blood. Subset meaning: CD45RO-CCR7+CD27+CD95- naive CD8+ T cells lacking CXCR3 (TNR3-). All receptors derive from a human donor in good health. Some clones in this sample may be carry-over from other donors' samples.

The rearrangement links TRBV7-3 to TRBJ2-2. This CDR3 has 13 residues. From germline, CDR1 is SGHTA and CDR2 FQGTGA. CDR3 in amino acids: CASSLLGSGELFF.

The CDR3 sequence is CASSPPVGRDGQPQHF. The rearrangement uses TRBV7-9 and TRBJ1-5; TCRdb indicates TRBD1, and absent DNA this call remains unverified. The CDR3 loop spans 16 amino acids. Germline CDR1 is SEHNR and CDR2 is FQNEAQ (reference sequence).

The chain carries TRBV7-9 and TRBJ2-5; TCRdb selects TRBD2, and the lack of DNA leaves this call unchecked. Germline V gene sequence: CDR1 SEHNR, CDR2 FQNEAQ (reference sequence). The length of the CDR3 is 16 residues. The CDR3 sequence is CASSLGWRGYQETQYF.

The V gene is TRBV12-3 or TRBV12-4, the J gene TRBJ2-5; without DNA, the TCRdb call of TRBD1 cannot be checked. The CDR3 runs 13 residues. This chain's CDR3 is CASSLARGQTQYF.

This chain joins TRBV5-6 and TRBJ2-1. Germline CDR1 is SGHDT and CDR2 is YYEEEE. The CDR3 loop spans 11 amino acids. The CDR3 protein is CASSQVNEQFF.

This sequence joins TRBV30 and TRBJ1-1; without DNA, the TCRdb call of TRBD1 cannot be checked. The germline V gene encodes CDR1 GTSNPN and CDR2 SVGIG (reference sequence). The CDR3 has 13 residues. CDR3 loop: CAWSAGQNTEAFF.

This chain joins TRBV29-1 and TRBJ2-7; the D gene TCRdb calls, TRBD1, cannot be checked with no DNA. CDR1 and CDR2 from the germline V gene are SQVTM and ANQGSEA. The CDR3 is made up of 13 amino acids. CDR3 protein: CSVLSSGTYEQYF.

The CDR3 reads CSVEDRTDSYEQYF. The chain uses TRBV29-1 and TRBJ2-7. This CDR3 is 14 amino acids long. CDR1 SQVTM and CDR2 ANQGSEA come from the germline V gene.

This chain joins TRBV28 and TRBJ2-7; TCRdb reports TRBD2, a call that lacks DNA to check it against. CDR3 length: 15 residues. Germline V gives CDR1 MDHEN, CDR2 SYDVKM. The CDR3 region is CASTGPGLADVEQYF.

This sequence joins TRBV18 and TRBJ2-1; the D call of TRBD1 rests on TCRdb alone, since no DNA is present to check it. The length of the CDR3 is 16 residues. Per the germline V gene, CDR1 is KGHSH and CDR2 is LQKENI. The CDR3: CASSPVTTGGGYEQFF.

This sequence joins TRBV7-6 and TRBJ2-1; the TRBD1 assignment by TCRdb is unverifiable without DNA. The CDR3 spans 13 residues. CDR1 is SGHVS and CDR2 is FNYEAQ in the germline V gene. CDR3 loop: CASSLTKGRGLFF.

The chain is built from TRBV7-2 and TRBJ2-7; no DNA is available, so the TRBD1 call from TCRdb remains unchecked. The CDR3 spans 15 residues. CDR1 and CDR2 (germline): SGHTA, FQGNSA. CDR3 amino acids: CASSLRDSIPYEQYF.

V usage is TRBV7-6 and J usage is TRBJ2-7; TCRdb names TRBD1, which stays unverified in the absence of DNA. CDR1 SGHVS and CDR2 FNYEAQ come from the germline V gene. This CDR3 is 14 amino acids long. The CDR3 sequence: CASSFGTGPYEQYF.

V and J are TRBV5-4 and TRBJ1-6. The CDR3 has 15 residues. Looked up from germline, CDR1 is SGHNT and CDR2 is YYREEE (reference sequence). Here the CDR3 reads CASSLTPAYNSPLHF. Based on the CDR3 plus reference TRBV5-4 and TRBJ1-6, the full variable domain is ETGVTQSPTHLIKTRGQQVTLRCSSQSGHNTVSWYQQALGQGPQFIFQYYREEENGRGNFPPRFSGLQFPNYSSELNVNALELDDSALYLCASSLTPAYNSPLHFGNGTRLTVT.

CDR3 protein: CSVELAGGERYNEQFF. The chain links TRBV29-1 to TRBJ2-1; TCRdb calls TRBD2, which cannot be checked without DNA. The CDR3 length is 16 residues. Germline V CDR1 and CDR2: SQVTM, ANQGSEA.

The chain carries TRBV4-1 and TRBJ1-1; lacking DNA, the TRBD1 call made by TCRdb goes unchecked. The CDR3 covers 15 residues. Germline CDR1 and CDR2: MGHRA and YSYEKL. This CDR3 is CASSDAVPGDTEAFF.

The chain couples TRBV5-1 to TRBJ2-1; TCRdb's assignment of TRBD1 cannot be checked, as there is no DNA. The CDR3 sequence is 15 residues long. Looked up from germline, CDR1 is SGHRS and CDR2 is YFSETQ. The CDR3 here is CASSLVGGARDEQFF.

CDR3 sequence: CASSYLGISYGYTF. The chain is built from TRBV7-2 and TRBJ1-2. This CDR3 is 14 amino acids long. Looked up from germline, CDR1 is SGHTA and CDR2 is FQGNSA.

The genes are TRBV4-1 and TRBJ2-1. The germline V gene has CDR1 MGHRA and CDR2 YSYEKL. CDR3 length: 15 residues. CDR3 sequence reads: CASSQVGSSYNEQFF.

The rearrangement links TRBV7-9 to TRBJ2-7; checking the TCRdb D call of TRBD1 is not possible without DNA. This CDR3 spans 15 amino acids. The germline gives CDR1 SEHNR, CDR2 FQNEAQ (reference sequence). CDR3 sequence reads: CASSPGTVGAYEQYF.

The J gene is TRBJ2-7, the V gene TRBV3-1; TCRdb's D call of TRBD2 is untestable without DNA. The CDR3 consists of 15 residues. The germline V gene encodes CDR1 LGHDT and CDR2 YNNKEL (reference sequence). CDR3 region: CASSSGLASSYEQYF.